The clone carrying this T cell receptor beta chain turned up a few times. Antigen unknown. Germline assignment: CDR1 SGDLS and CDR2 YYNGEE. Unmatched junction bases numbered 1, after V lost 1 base and J lost 4 bases. The CDR3 runs to 14 residues. The data originate from a study of early T cells in non-severe SARS-CoV-2 infection. Overall study context: Chains were not paired, and sequencing was done on bulk RNA from unsorted whole blood. Overall study findings and caveats: The matching step, a VDJdb search, favored anti-spike CD8 responses and missed private and CD4 specificities.

Unique molecular identifiers were attached to individual cDNA molecules. Via MiXCR, TCRdb re-called the 5' RACE reads, giving one row per CDR3 protein. The sample contains some 67,000 distinct CDR3 sequences, 8% to 10% of which appear only once. This specimen consisted of whole blood, obtained at baseline. The source of this sequence is an adult who was a healthcare worker with PCR-confirmed SARS-CoV-2 infection or an uninfected control (not recorded which). The V call is TRBV9, the J call TRBJ2-1; 8 bases are a match to TRBD2. This CDR3 is CASSVTSGYNEQFF. In nucleotides, the CDR3 is TGTGCCAGCAGCGTAACTAGCGGTTACAATGAGCAGTTCTTC. The complete variable domain, with remaining parts taken from reference TRBV9 and TRBJ2-1, reads DSGVTQTPKHLITATGQRVTLRCSPRSGDLSVYWYQQSLDQGLQFLIQYYNGEERAKGNILERFSAQQFPDLHSELNLSSLELGDSALYFCASSVTSGYNEQFFGPGTRLTVL.